The 21 T cell receptor beta chains given below trace back to one sample, sequenced in a study of T-cell reconstitution after alpha-beta-depleted transplantation in children. Researchers prepared the TCRbeta library using unique molecular identifiers, the study reports. TCRdb itself ran the PCR reads through MiXCR, one entry per CDR3 protein. The table records around 700,000 distinct CDR3 sequences, roughly 13% of them present only once. Sequencing used PBMCs, obtained before TCRalphabeta/CD19-depleted stem cell transplant. These receptors all stem from a girl aged 2-10 years with congenital amegakaryocytic thrombocytopenia, due to receive a stem cell transplant.

This clonotype was seen a handful of times. The rearrangement joins TRBV10-3 to TRBJ1-1; weak D call: TRBD1 (6 bases). The CDR3 is made up of 14 amino acids. Trimming took off 2 bases at V and 5 bases at J, with 12 bases between the two ends. Germline V gene lookup returns CDR1 ENHRY and CDR2 SYGVKD. CDR3 in amino acids: CAISEEQGRTEAFF. The CDR3 DNA follows: TGTGCCATCAGTGAGGAGCAGGGGAGGACTGAAGCTTTCTTT.

This chain uses TRBV18 with TRBJ1-2; no reliable D call. This CDR3 contains 13 residues. Germline V gene data show CDR1 as KGHSH and CDR2 as LQKENI. V was trimmed by 3 bases and J by 3 bases, leaving 8 bases between them. This CDR3 reads CASSPWTDYGYTF. DNA for the CDR3: TGTGCCAGCTCACCCTGGACGGACTATGGCTACACCTTC.

V gene TRBV28 combines with J gene TRBJ2-7; a weak D match, TRBD2 (5 bases). The germline CDR1 and CDR2 sequences are MDHEN and SYDVKM. The CDR3 spans 14 residues. The V end was cut by 2 bases, the J end by 2 bases, with 10 bases between. The CDR3 DNA reads TGTGCCAGCAGTTTACCCCTAGCACCCTACGAGCAGTACTTC. Translated: CASSLPLAPYEQYF.

This clonotype was observed many times. The gene calls are TRBV6-1 and TRBJ2-1, with 8 bases that match TRBD2. The CDR3 totals 15 residues. Germline loops: CDR1 MNHNS, CDR2 SASEGT. V dropped 6 bases and J dropped 5; count of bases not matched to a gene: 9. CDR3: CASRAQTSGNNEQFF. CDR3 in DNA: TGTGCCAGCAGAGCACAAACTAGCGGAAACAATGAGCAGTTCTTC.

This chain links TRBV5-1 with TRBJ2-2; TRBD2 aligns across 7 bases. The CDR3 spans 21 residues. The junction had 21 bases not matched to a gene; V was cut back by 1 base and J by 3 bases. The germline gives CDR1 SGHRS, CDR2 YFSETQ. CDR3 bases: TGCGCCAGCAGCTTGAGTCCAAGACCCGAGGGAGGGAGGAGATACACCGGGGAGCTGTTTTTT. Its protein is CASSLSPRPEGGRRYTGELFF.

This clonotype has more than one count but fewer than ten. The rearrangement uses TRBV25-1 and TRBJ2-2; D remains unclear. Trimming stripped 4 bases from V and 5 bases from J, with 11 bases between. The germline gives CDR1 MGHDK, CDR2 SYGVNS. The CDR3 is 14 amino acids. CDR3 amino acids: CASSVRSWTGELFF. The DNA for the CDR3 is TGTGCCAGCAGTGTTCGCTCCTGGACCGGGGAGCTGTTTTTT.

The chain carries TRBV11-2 and TRBJ2-2, with 12 bases matching TRBD1. This CDR3 spans 16 amino acids. CDR1 is SGHAT and CDR2 is FQNNGV in the germline V gene. The trim removed 6 bases at V and 7 bases at J, leaving 9 bases unmatched. The CDR3 reads CASRTPGTGGGGELFF. CDR3 DNA sequence: TGTGCCAGCAGAACACCCGGGACAGGGGGCGGCGGGGAGCTGTTTTTT.

This clonotype was recorded many times. The V call is TRBV6-5, the J call TRBJ2-7, with D hard to call. CDR1 MNHEY and CDR2 SVGAGI come from the germline V gene. Between the trimmed V and J ends, which lost 0 bases and 0 bases, there was a span of 6 bases. The CDR3 extends over 14 amino acids. CDR3 region: CASSYSEISYEQYF. CDR3 in DNA: TGTGCCAGCAGTTACTCGGAAATCTCCTACGAGCAGTACTTC.

This clonotype was seen a few times. The chain links TRBV4-1 to TRBJ1-5; D is perhaps TRBD1 (6 bases). Germline CDR1 is MGHRA and CDR2 is YSYEKL. V lost 0 bases and J lost 0, with 12 bases in between. CDR3 size: 17 residues. CDR3 in DNA: TGCGCCAGCAGCCAAGATCAGTCAGGGGCTAGCAATCAGCCCCAGCATTTT. Residues: CASSQDQSGASNQPQHF.

The chain employs TRBV7-8 and TRBJ2-5; 11 bases are shared with TRBD2. V lost 5 bases and J lost 2; bases outside the gene matches: 4. CDR1 and CDR2 from the germline V gene are SGHVS and FQNEAQ. The CDR3 length is 15 residues. CDR3 in amino acids: CASSELAGDQETQYF. The CDR3 bases are TGTGCCAGCAGCGAACTAGCGGGAGATCAAGAGACCCAGTACTTC.

The chain has TRBV9 and TRBJ2-5; 10 bases agree with TRBD2. Trimming at V came to 4 bases and at J to 2 bases, leaving 11 bases not matched to a gene. The CDR3 consists of 17 residues. Germline V CDR1 and CDR2: SGDLS, YYNGEE. The CDR3 DNA follows: TGTGCCAGCAGCCTCCAGGGGCTAGCGGGAGATCAAGAGACCCAGTACTTC. Residues: CASSLQGLAGDQETQYF.

This clonotype was seen repeatedly, ten times or more. The chain recombines TRBV5-5 with TRBJ1-6, with 8 bases matching TRBD1. V gave up 3 bases and J gave up 10 bases; unmatched junction bases: 12. The germline V gene has CDR1 SGHKS and CDR2 YYEKEE (reference sequence). The CDR3 loop spans 16 amino acids. CDR3 nucleotide sequence: TGTGCCAGCAGCTCTTGGACAGGGTGTGATGGGTCACCCCTCCACTTT. This translates into CASSSWTGCDGSPLHF.

Comments on this clonotype: This sequence may be a read error, since a much larger clone differs from it by one base. The chain combines TRBV6-1 with TRBJ2-5, with unresolved D. CDR1 and CDR2 (germline): MNHNS, SASEGT. The CDR3 runs to 14 residues. CDR3 in amino acids: CASSREVPEETQSF. In nucleotides, the CDR3 is TGTGCCAGCAGTAGAGAGGTGCCCGAAGAGACCCAGTCCTTC.

In this sample, this clonotype turned up many times. The V gene is TRBV15, the J gene TRBJ1-2; D call uncertain. Germline CDR1 reads LNHNV; CDR2 reads YYDKDF (reference sequence). Trimming shortened V by 5 bases and J by 2 bases, and 9 bases separated the two germline ends. The CDR3 sequence is 13 residues long. The CDR3 DNA reads as TGTGCCACCAGCCCGGACGGGAACTATGGCTACACCTTC. Amino acids: CATSPDGNYGYTF.

This chain links TRBV7-9 with TRBJ2-6; 11 nucleotides match TRBD1. The CDR3 is 17 residues long. Germline CDR1 SEHNR, CDR2 FQNEAQ (reference sequence). V shed 4 bases and J 3 bases; nucleotides not matched to a gene: 5. The CDR3 coding sequence is TGTGCCAGCAGCTCATCGGACAGGGGGCTTGGGGCCAACGTCCTGACTTTC. Its translation: CASSSSDRGLGANVLTF.

As DNA, the CDR3 is TGTGCCAGCAGCTCGTTCGGGAGATCTCTCTACGAGCAGTACTTC. It is translated as CASSSFGRSLYEQYF. V and J are TRBV5-6 and TRBJ2-7; D may be TRBD2 (6 bases). The V gene lost 3 bases and the J gene lost 3 bases, with 16 bases spanning the gap. Per the germline V gene, CDR1 is SGHDT and CDR2 is YYEEEE. The CDR3 runs to 15 residues.

This clonotype was detected many times. This sequence joins TRBV7-9 and TRBJ1-3, with a possible D match to TRBD1 (5 bases). Trimming took 5 bases from V and 1 from J, leaving 12 bases between them. CDR1 is SEHNR and CDR2 is FQNEAQ in the germline V gene (reference sequence). The CDR3 contains 15 residues. In DNA form, the CDR3 reads TGTGCCAGCAGCGTGGGGCCAGGGTCTGGAAACACCATATATTTT. Translation gives CASSVGPGSGNTIYF.

This clonotype has at least ten counts. The J gene is TRBJ2-4, the V gene TRBV20-1; D is unresolved. The CDR3 loop spans 15 amino acids. CDR1 and CDR2 from the germline V gene are DFQATT and SNEGSKA (reference sequence). Trimming removed 0 bases from V and 8 bases from J, with 17 bases in between. The CDR3 DNA sequence: TGCAGTGCTAGAGATAACCGAGGCTTAAGGGACATTCAGTACTTC. It encodes CSARDNRGLRDIQYF.

This clonotype has more than one count but fewer than ten. This sequence joins TRBV20-1 and TRBJ2-7, with a possible D match to TRBD1 (8 bases). The V end was cut by 7 bases, the J end by 5 bases, with 24 bases between. The CDR3 consists of 15 residues. Per germline, CDR1 DFQATT and CDR2 SNEGSKA (reference sequence). The CDR3 reads CSVSRTGRGIDEQYF. The CDR3 coding sequence is TGCAGTGTCTCAAGGACAGGGAGGGGAATCGACGAGCAGTACTTC.

This clonotype has a count of ten or more. This sequence joins TRBV18 and TRBJ2-1, with 11 nucleotides matching TRBD2. Germline values: CDR1 KGHSH, CDR2 LQKENI. This CDR3 contains 14 residues. Trimming took 6 bases from V and 6 from J; bases not matched to a gene: 4. CDR3 bases: TGTGCCAGCTCGGCCGGGACTAGCGGCAATGAGCAGTTCTTC. Protein sequence: CASSAGTSGNEQFF.

The chain employs TRBV2 and TRBJ2-1, with 10 nucleotides matching TRBD2. Germline V gene sequence: CDR1 SNHLY, CDR2 FYNNEI. The CDR3 has 15 amino acids. Trimming at V came to 5 bases and at J to 4 bases, leaving 5 bases not matched to a gene. The CDR3 loop is CASSRTSGYYNEQFF. As DNA, the CDR3 is TGTGCCAGCAGTCGGACTAGCGGCTATTACAATGAGCAGTTCTTC.